One and the same sample provided the 26 T cell receptor beta chains below, sequenced in a study of cytomegalovirus exposure and HLA in healthy donors. This PCR relied on a set of 60 Vbeta primers and 13 Jbeta primers. Some clones are missing from TCRdb's copy, which holds only in-frame ones; the method was immunoSEQ multiplex PCR. Among 150,000 to 200,000 clones listed, about 80% were seen once. The sample taken for sequencing was PBMCs. These receptor sequences come from a middle-aged woman in good health and CMV-seronegative.

The chain uses TRBV28 and TRBJ1-5; possible D gene TRBD1, 6 bases. CDR1 and CDR2 from the germline V gene are MDHEN and SYDVKM. V dropped 2 bases and J dropped 9 bases, with 14 bases sitting between them. The CDR3 is 14 amino acids. CDR3: CASSLGQKLLPQHF. As DNA, the CDR3 is TGTGCCAGCAGTTTAGGACAGAAACTATTGCCCCAGCATTTT.

The J gene is TRBJ1-1, the V gene TRBV2; 9 positions match TRBD1. V lost 6 bases to trimming and J lost 5 bases; unmatched junction nucleotides: 7. Germline CDR1 reads SNHLY; CDR2 reads FYNNEI. The CDR3 runs to 14 residues. CDR3 in amino acids: CASRGQGEFTEAFF. The DNA of the CDR3 is TGTGCCAGCAGGGGACAGGGAGAGTTTACTGAAGCTTTCTTT.

This chain links TRBV7-3 with TRBJ2-7; D perhaps matches TRBD2 (7 bases). Germline V gene sequence: CDR1 SGHTA, CDR2 FQGTGA. The CDR3 length is 14 residues. The V end lost 1 base, the J end lost 6 bases, and 13 bases lay between the germline ends. CDR3 amino acids: CASSLMAGAGEQYF. In nucleotides, the CDR3 is TGTGCCAGCAGCTTAATGGCGGGGGCGGGCGAGCAGTACTTC.

The rearrangement joins TRBV9 to TRBJ1-5, with D tentatively TRBD1 (5 bases). The CDR3 runs 14 residues. The ends were cut back, 3 bases at V and 5 bases at J, with 12 bases in the middle. CDR1 is SGDLS, CDR2 YYNGEE, per germline. CDR3 amino acids: CASSASRGDQPQHF. The CDR3 coding sequence is TGTGCCAGCAGCGCCTCTCGGGGGGATCAGCCCCAGCATTTT.

This chain uses TRBV30 with TRBJ2-5; TRBD2 aligns across 8 bases. The germline gives CDR1 GTSNPN, CDR2 SVGIG (reference sequence). The CDR3 has 16 amino acids. J was trimmed by 2 bases and V by 5 bases; bases with no gene match: 13. As DNA, the CDR3 is TGTGCCTGGCTAGGTCCCCTTAGCGGGGCGCAAGAGACCCAGTACTTC. Protein: CAWLGPLSGAQETQYF.

Only a few counts were recorded for this clone. The chain uses TRBV14 and TRBJ1-1, with D possibly matching TRBD1 (5 bases). CDR1 is SGHDN, CDR2 FVKESK, per germline. The V end lost 0 bases, the J end lost 4 bases, and 9 bases lay between the germline ends. This CDR3 comprises 14 residues. DNA of the CDR3: TGTGCCAGCAGCCAAGATTTCCAGGGCACTGAAGCTTTCTTT. Translation gives CASSQDFQGTEAFF.

This clone was found a few times. DNA of the CDR3: TGTGCCAGCAGCAAATTTGTAAATGAGCAGTTCTTC. It specifies CASSKFVNEQFF. The rearrangement links TRBV21-1 to TRBJ2-1; whether TRBD2, the table's D call, matches the DNA was not checked. TRBV21-1 is assigned pseudogene status. The CDR3 totals 12 residues.

This chain uses TRBV30 with TRBJ1-4; 7 positions match TRBD1. Per germline, CDR1 GTSNPN and CDR2 SVGIG (reference sequence). This CDR3 is built from 15 residues. Trimming at V came to 0 bases and at J to 3 bases, leaving 4 bases not matched to a gene. CDR3 DNA sequence: TGTGCCTGGAGTGTTTCTACAGGGGCTAATGAAAAACTGTTTTTT. Encoded protein: CAWSVSTGANEKLFF.

The chain carries TRBV2 and TRBJ2-2; 12 nucleotides agree with TRBD2. The CDR3 loop spans 15 amino acids. Germline CDR1 SNHLY, CDR2 FYNNEI. The J segment lost 6 bases and the V segment lost 4 bases, leaving 3 bases of the junction unmatched. CDR3 loop: CASSATSGSPGELFF. As DNA, the CDR3 is TGTGCCAGCAGTGCGACTAGCGGGAGCCCCGGGGAGCTGTTTTTT.

This clone has a single count. The chain carries TRBV6-6 and TRBJ1-1; TRBD1 matches 8 bases. The CDR3 is made up of 12 amino acids. J lost 8 bases, V lost 4 bases, and 3 bases had no gene match. The germline gives CDR1 MNHNY, CDR2 SVGAGI (reference sequence). Here the CDR3 reads CASSSDRVEAFF. CDR3 in DNA: TGTGCCAGCAGTTCGGACAGGGTGGAAGCTTTCTTT.

This clone was picked up a small number of times. J is TRBJ1-2 and V is TRBV28; 8 nucleotides line up with TRBD1. J lost 6 bases, V lost 6 bases, and 6 bases had no gene match. Germline assignment: CDR1 MDHEN and CDR2 SYDVKM. This CDR3 region has 13 residues. The CDR3: CASRLGQVDGYTF. The CDR3 coding sequence is TGTGCCAGCAGATTGGGACAGGTTGATGGCTACACCTTC.

This rearrangement joins TRBV6-5 to TRBJ2-3; the D is unclear. Trimming stripped 5 bases from V and 0 bases from J, with 9 bases between. Germline V gives CDR1 MNHEY, CDR2 SVGAGI. The CDR3 loop spans 14 amino acids. Here the CDR3 reads CASSPGYSTDTQYF. DNA of the CDR3: TGTGCCAGCAGTCCCGGTTATAGCACAGATACGCAGTATTTT.

V usage is TRBV5-1 and J usage is TRBJ2-3, with D possibly matching TRBD2 (5 bases). In germline, CDR1 is SGHRS, CDR2 YFSETQ. Trimming removed 7 bases from V and 0 bases from J, with 12 bases in between. The CDR3 is 14 residues long. For the CDR3, the DNA is TGCGCCAGCGTGAGCGGAGTTAGCACAGATACGCAGTATTTT. It is translated as CASVSGVSTDTQYF.

This clone turned up a few times. In DNA, the CDR3 is TGTGCCTGGATGTCAAACTACGAGCAGTACTTC. Encoded protein: CAWMSNYEQYF. The V call is TRBV30, the J call TRBJ2-7; D unresolved. The V gene's germline CDR1 is GTSNPN and CDR2 SVGIG (reference sequence). CDR3 size: 11 residues. The V end lost 4 bases, the J end lost 3 bases, and 7 bases lay between the germline ends.

This CDR3 is CASNVDRPYQGTGELFF. The CDR3 coding sequence is TGTGCCAGCAACGTGGACCGTCCGTACCAGGGCACCGGGGAGCTGTTTTTT. The genes are TRBV5-8 and TRBJ2-2, with D maybe TRBD1 (5 bases). The CDR3 totals 17 residues. The V gene lost 6 bases and the J gene lost 4 bases, with 22 bases spanning the gap. The germline V gene encodes CDR1 SGHTS and CDR2 YDEGEE.

This clone has a single count. The chain combines TRBV11-3 with TRBJ2-1; maybe TRBD2 (6 bases). V was trimmed by 2 bases and J by 4 bases, leaving 15 bases between them. Germline CDR1 and CDR2: SGHNT and YENEEA. The CDR3 contains 16 residues. CDR3 DNA: TGTGCCAGCAGCTTAAGGCTATTTGGGGGGTACAATGAGCAGTTCTTC. This translates into CASSLRLFGGYNEQFF. Full variable domain (rest looked up from reference TRBV11-3 and TRBJ2-1): EAGVVQSPRYKIIEKKQPVAFWCNPISGHNTLYWYLQNLGQGPELLIRYENEEAVDDSQLPKDRFSAERLKGVDSTLKIQPAELGDSAVYLCASSLRLFGGYNEQFFGPGTRLTVL.

The rearrangement links TRBV7-9 to TRBJ1-2; 7 bases map to TRBD1. The V and J ends lost 0 bases and 4 bases, in that order; junction bases with no gene match: 2. CDR3 length: 14 residues. The germline V gene encodes CDR1 SEHNR and CDR2 FQNEAQ (reference sequence). The CDR3 spells CASSLAAGGYGYTF. Written as DNA, the CDR3 is TGTGCCAGCAGCTTAGCGGCAGGGGGCTATGGCTACACCTTC.

The chain recombines TRBV11-2 with TRBJ2-1; D is ambiguous. Per the germline V gene, CDR1 is SGHAT and CDR2 is FQNNGV. The CDR3 runs to 13 residues. Trimming removed 0 bases from V and 6 bases from J, with 6 bases in between. CDR3 amino acids: CASSLDLANEQFF. CDR3 DNA sequence: TGTGCCAGCAGCTTAGATCTGGCCAATGAGCAGTTCTTC.

This CDR3 reads CASSFQGGNNNEQFF. In DNA, the CDR3 is TGTGCCAGCAGCTTCCAGGGTGGGAACAACAATGAGCAGTTCTTC. V gene TRBV5-6 combines with J gene TRBJ2-1, with D perhaps TRBD1 (5 bases). CDR1 is SGHDT and CDR2 is YYEEEE in the germline V gene. V lost 2 bases and J 5 bases, leaving 14 bases between the germline ends. This CDR3 contains 15 residues. The full variable domain, rest sourced from reference TRBV5-6 and TRBJ2-1, is DAGVTQSPTHLIKTRGQQVTLRCSPKSGHDTVSWYQQALGQGPQFIFQYYEEEERQRGNFPDRFSGHQFPNYSSELNVNALLLGDSALYLCASSFQGGNNNEQFFGPGTRLTVL.

The genes are TRBV13 and TRBJ2-1, with TRBD2 matching 9 bases. CDR3 length equals 17 residues. The V gene end was trimmed by 3 bases and the J gene end by 10 bases; junction bases not matched to a gene: 16. The V gene's germline CDR1 is PRHDT and CDR2 FYEKMQ (reference sequence). The CDR3 here is CASSFLAGGTGRMEQFF. The CDR3 DNA reads TGTGCCAGCAGCTTTCTGGCGGGAGGGACCGGTCGGATGGAGCAGTTCTTC.

This rearrangement joins TRBV27 to TRBJ1-1, with TRBD1 identical over 8 bases. After removal of 8 bases from V and 6 bases from J, the junction contained 5 bases not matched to a gene. Germline CDR1 MNHEY, CDR2 SMNVEV (reference sequence). The CDR3 is made up of 12 amino acids. CDR3 bases: TGTGCCAGCGGACAGGGAGTAGCTGAAGCTTTCTTT. Amino acids: CASGQGVAEAFF.

Only a few counts were recorded for this clone. The V gene is TRBV6-1, the J gene TRBJ1-2; possible D gene TRBD1, 5 bases. The CDR3 covers 13 residues. From germline, CDR1 is MNHNS and CDR2 SASEGT. V lost 1 base and J 4 bases, leaving 7 bases between the germline ends. The CDR3 loop reads CASSEGGGYGYTF. DNA of the CDR3: TGTGCCAGCAGTGAAGGGGGGGGCTATGGCTACACCTTC.

This clone has a handful of counts. The V and J genes are TRBV19 and TRBJ1-2, with D maybe TRBD1 (6 bases). The CDR3 loop spans 14 amino acids. Germline V lookup: CDR1 LNHDA, CDR2 SQIVND (reference sequence). The V end was cut by 5 bases, the J end by 4 bases, with 14 bases between. CDR3: CASSWGQGPYGYTF. The CDR3 DNA reads as TGTGCCAGTAGTTGGGGGCAGGGACCCTATGGCTACACCTTC. Drawing the rest from reference TRBV19 and TRBJ1-2, the complete variable domain is DGGITQSPKYLFRKEGQNVTLSCEQNLNHDAMYWYRQDPGQGLRLIYYSQIVNDFQKGDIAEGYSVSREKKESFPLTVTSAQKNPTAFYLCASSWGQGPYGYTFGSGTRLTVV.

The rearrangement uses TRBV9 and TRBJ2-2; D is possibly TRBD2 (5 bases). Germline V gives CDR1 SGDLS, CDR2 YYNGEE. CDR3 length: 18 amino acids. V dropped 0 bases and J dropped 0 bases, with 15 bases sitting between them. CDR3 sequence: CASSVGTGKRPNTGELFF. The CDR3 region has the DNA TGTGCCAGCAGCGTAGGAACGGGGAAACGACCGAACACCGGGGAGCTGTTTTTT.

The V gene is TRBV7-9, the J gene TRBJ2-5, with D possibly matching TRBD2 (6 bases). The CDR3 spans 14 residues. The V end lost 1 base, the J end lost 5 bases, and 11 bases lay between the germline ends. CDR1 is SEHNR, CDR2 FQNEAQ, per germline (reference sequence). The CDR3 region has the DNA TGTGCCAGCAGCTTAGGCGGGGATGGGGAGACCCAGTACTTC. The encoded protein is CASSLGGDGETQYF.

This clone was seen a handful of times. The rearrangement joins TRBV5-6 to TRBJ1-3; D unclear. Germline CDR1 is SGHDT and CDR2 is YYEEEE. This CDR3 is 14 amino acids long. Trimming removed 2 bases from V and 2 bases from J, with 8 bases in between. The CDR3: CASSLTRTGNTIYF. The CDR3 DNA reads TGTGCCAGCAGCTTAACCAGGACTGGAAACACCATATATTTT.